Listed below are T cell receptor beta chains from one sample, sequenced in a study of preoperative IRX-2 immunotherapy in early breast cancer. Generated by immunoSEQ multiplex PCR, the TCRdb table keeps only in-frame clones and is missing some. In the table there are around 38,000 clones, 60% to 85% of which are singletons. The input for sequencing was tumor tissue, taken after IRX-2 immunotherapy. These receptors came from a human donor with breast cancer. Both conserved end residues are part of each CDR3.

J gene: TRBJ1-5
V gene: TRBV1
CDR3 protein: CASSLKGPVGGSQPQHF

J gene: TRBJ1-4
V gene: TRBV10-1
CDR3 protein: CASSDRERTNEKLFF

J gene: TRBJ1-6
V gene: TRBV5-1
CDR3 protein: CASSSTVVDNSPLHF

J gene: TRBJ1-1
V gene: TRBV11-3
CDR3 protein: CASSEVGYGTEAFF

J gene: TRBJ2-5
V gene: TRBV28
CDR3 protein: CASSDPGRILRETQYF

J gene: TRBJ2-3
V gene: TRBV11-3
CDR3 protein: CASSQRGGAGTDTQYF

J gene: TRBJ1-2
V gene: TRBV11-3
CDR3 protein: CASSSAGIPYGYTF

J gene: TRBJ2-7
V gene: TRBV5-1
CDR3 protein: CASSLAPTRGVDEQYF

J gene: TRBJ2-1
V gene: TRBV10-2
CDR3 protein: CASILGVGGSYNEQFF

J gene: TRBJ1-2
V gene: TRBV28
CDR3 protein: CASSASTTGGARYGYTF

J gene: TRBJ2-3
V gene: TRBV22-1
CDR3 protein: CASCRLAGGPGGQYF

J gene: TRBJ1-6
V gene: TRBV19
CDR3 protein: CASSYEGYNSPLHF

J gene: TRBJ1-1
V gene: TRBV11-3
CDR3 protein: CASSFGQGATEAFF

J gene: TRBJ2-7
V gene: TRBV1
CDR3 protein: CASSQILNSGASSYEQYF

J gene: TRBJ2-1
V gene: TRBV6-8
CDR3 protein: CASSYGLQGRNNEQFF

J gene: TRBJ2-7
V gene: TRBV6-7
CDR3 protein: CAARASVVHEQYF

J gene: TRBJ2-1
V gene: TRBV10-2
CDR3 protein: CASRGTGGGYNEQFF

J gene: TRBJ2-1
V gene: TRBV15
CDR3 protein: CATSPLGVDSYNEQFF

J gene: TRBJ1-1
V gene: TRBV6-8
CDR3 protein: CASAPGSNTEAFF

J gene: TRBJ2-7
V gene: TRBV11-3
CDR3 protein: CASSPRGDRGRNYEQYF

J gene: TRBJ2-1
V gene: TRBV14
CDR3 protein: CASSQGPGAGEEFF

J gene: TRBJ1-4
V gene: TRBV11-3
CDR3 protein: CASSPRTGANEKLFF

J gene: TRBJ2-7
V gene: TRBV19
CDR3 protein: CASSITQTSGSLHF

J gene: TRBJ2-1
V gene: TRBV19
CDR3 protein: CASSIGGNTWLNEQFF

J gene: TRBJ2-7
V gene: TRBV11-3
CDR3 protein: CASSPLPDLSSYEQYF

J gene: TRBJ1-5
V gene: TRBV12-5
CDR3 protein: CASGFQSSNQPQHF

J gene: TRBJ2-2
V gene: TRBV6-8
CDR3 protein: CVSSYSREIGELFF

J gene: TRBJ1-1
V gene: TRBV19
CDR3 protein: CASSQTHRGNTEAFF

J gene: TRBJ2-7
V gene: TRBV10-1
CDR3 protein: CASTSESPYEQYF

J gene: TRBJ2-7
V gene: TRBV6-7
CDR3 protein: CASTRCGSTYEQYF

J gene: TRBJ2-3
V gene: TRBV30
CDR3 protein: CASRNGRADTQYF

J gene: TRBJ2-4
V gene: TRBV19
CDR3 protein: CASTSTRASGSIVKNIQYF

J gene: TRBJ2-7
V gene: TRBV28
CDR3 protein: CASSLWQGNDEQYF

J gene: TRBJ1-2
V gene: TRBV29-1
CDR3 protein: CSVEDRGRGYTF

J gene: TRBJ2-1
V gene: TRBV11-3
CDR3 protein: CASSSGLAGPNEQFF

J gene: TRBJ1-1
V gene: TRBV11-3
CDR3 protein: CASSPRESMNTEAFF

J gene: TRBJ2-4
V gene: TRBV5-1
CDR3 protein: CASSSLSGGKNIQYF

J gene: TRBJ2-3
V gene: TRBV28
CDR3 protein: CASSLAGQGTDTQYF

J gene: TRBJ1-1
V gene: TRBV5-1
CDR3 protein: CASQTLGGQNTEAFF

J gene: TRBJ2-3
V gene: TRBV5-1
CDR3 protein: CASSLIGLAQNTQYF

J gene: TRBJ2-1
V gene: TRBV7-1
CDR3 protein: CASSLSRLAGSYNEQFF

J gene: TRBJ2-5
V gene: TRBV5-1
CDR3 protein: CASSLEGSGLETQYF

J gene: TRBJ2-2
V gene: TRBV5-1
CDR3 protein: CASSSDRNTGELFF

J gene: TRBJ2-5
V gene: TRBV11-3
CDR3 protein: CASSAFRVAAGEETQYF

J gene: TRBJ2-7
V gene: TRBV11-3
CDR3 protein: CASSLDGGAYEQYF

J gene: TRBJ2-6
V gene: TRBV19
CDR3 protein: CASSYSDRRANVLTF

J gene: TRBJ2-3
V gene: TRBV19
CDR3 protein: CASSISGGAIGSTDTQYF

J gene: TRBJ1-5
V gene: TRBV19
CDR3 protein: CASSIRKEARYQPQHF

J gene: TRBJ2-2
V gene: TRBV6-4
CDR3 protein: CALVDHTGELFF

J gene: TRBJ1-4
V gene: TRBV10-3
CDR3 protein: CAISESRFGSATNEKLFF

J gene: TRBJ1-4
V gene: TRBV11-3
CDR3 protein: CASSSGTVSNEKLFF

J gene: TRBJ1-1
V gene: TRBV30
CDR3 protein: CAWSYKRGTEAFF

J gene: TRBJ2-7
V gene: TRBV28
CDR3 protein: CASSSLAGGTYEQYF

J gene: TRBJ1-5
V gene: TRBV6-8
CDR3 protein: CATLQGGRDQPQHF

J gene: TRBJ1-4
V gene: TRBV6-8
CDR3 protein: CASSYSLLYVNEKLFF

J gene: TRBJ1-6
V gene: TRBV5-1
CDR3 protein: CASSTRDRSRPLHF

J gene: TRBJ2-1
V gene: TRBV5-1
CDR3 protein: CASSRTTSGGYNEQFF

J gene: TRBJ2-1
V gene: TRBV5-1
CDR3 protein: CASTRGREWNEQFF

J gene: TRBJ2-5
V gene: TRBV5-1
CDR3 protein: CASSLDTSGGTQYF